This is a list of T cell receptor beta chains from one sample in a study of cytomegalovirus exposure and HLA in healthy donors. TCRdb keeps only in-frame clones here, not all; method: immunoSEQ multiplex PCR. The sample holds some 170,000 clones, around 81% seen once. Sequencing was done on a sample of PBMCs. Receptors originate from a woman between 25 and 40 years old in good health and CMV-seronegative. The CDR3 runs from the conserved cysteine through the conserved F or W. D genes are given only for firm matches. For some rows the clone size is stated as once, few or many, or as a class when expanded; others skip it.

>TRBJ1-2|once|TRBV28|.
TGTGCCAGCAGTTTCGACAGTAACTATGGCTACACCTTC
CASSFDSNYGYTF
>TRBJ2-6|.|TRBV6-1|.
TGTGCCAGCAGTGAGTCGGTCCGGGCCAACGTCCTGACTTTC
CASSESVRANVLTF
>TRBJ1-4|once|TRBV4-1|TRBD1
TGCGCCAGCAGCCAAGCTGGACAGGGGGCTTCGTTTGAAAAACTGTTTTTT
CASSQAGQGASFEKLFF
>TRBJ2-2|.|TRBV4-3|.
TGCGCCAGCAGCCAACCCGACAGAACCACCGGGGAGCTGTTTTTT
CASSQPDRTTGELFF
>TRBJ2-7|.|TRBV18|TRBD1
TGTGCCAGCTCACCTTGGTCTCCTGGGGGGACAGGGGGTATCTACGAGCAGTACTTC
CASSPWSPGGTGGIYEQYF
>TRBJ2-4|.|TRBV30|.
TGTGCCTGGAGTGAGCGAATAGCCAAAAACATTCAGTACTTC
CAWSERIAKNIQYF
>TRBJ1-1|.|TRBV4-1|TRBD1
TGCGCCAGCAGCTCACAGGGGTGGAACACTGAAGCTTTCTTT
CASSSQGWNTEAFF
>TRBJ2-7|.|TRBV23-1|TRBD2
TGCGCCAGCATCCTCGGGACTAGCGGGATCGAGCAGTACTTC
CASILGTSGIEQYF
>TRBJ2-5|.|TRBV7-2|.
TGTGCCAGCAGTACAGGGTCGATTGGGGAGACCCAGTACTTC
CASSTGSIGETQYF
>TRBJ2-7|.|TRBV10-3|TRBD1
TGTGCCATCAGTGAGGGGCAGAACAGGGGAATCGACGAGCAGTACTTC
CAISEGQNRGIDEQYF
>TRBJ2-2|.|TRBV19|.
TGTGCCAGCTCACCCCCAGGGACATTAGATAACACCGGGGAGCTGTTTTTT
CASSPPGTLDNTGELFF
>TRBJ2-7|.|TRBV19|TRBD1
TGTGCCAGTGCACCGGGACAGATCTACGAGCAGTACTTC
CASAPGQIYEQYF
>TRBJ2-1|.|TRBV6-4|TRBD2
TGTGCCAGCAGTGCACTAGCGGGAGGCAATGAGCAGTTCTTC
CASSALAGGNEQFF
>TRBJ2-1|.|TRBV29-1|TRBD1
TGCAGCGTTGCGGGACAGGGTTCCTACAATGAGCAGTTCTTC
CSVAGQGSYNEQFF
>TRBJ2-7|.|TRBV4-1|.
TGCGCCAGCAGCCAAATTCTAACCAGAAGACAGGACTACGAGCAGTACTTC
CASSQILTRRQDYEQYF
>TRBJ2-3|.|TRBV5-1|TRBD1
TGCGCCAGCAGACCAACAGGGGGCGGTACAGATACGCAGTATTTT
CASRPTGGGTDTQYF
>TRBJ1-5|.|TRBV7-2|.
TGTGCCAGCAGCCCTGAGGGCAGGGGGCCCCAGCATTTT
CASSPEGRGPQHF
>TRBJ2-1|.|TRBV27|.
TGTGCCAGCAGTTTTCATTTACTAAATGAGCAGTTCTTC
CASSFHLLNEQFF
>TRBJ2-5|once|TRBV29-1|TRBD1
TGCAGCGTTACAGGGGGCAGGCAAGAGACCCAGTACTTC
CSVTGGRQETQYF
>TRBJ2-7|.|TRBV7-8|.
TGTGCCAGCAGCTTTACAGGGTTAGATATCTACGAGCAGTACTTC
CASSFTGLDIYEQYF
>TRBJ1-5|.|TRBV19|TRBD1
TGTGCCAGTAGTATAGGGACAGGAGGGGCCGGAGGGAGCAATCAGCCCCAGCATTTT
CASSIGTGGAGGSNQPQHF
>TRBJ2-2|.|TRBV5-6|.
TGTGCCAGCAGCTTGGGGGCAGAGTCGAGCACCGGGGAGCTGTTTTTT
CASSLGAESSTGELFF
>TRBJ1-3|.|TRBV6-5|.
TGTGCCAGCAGTTACCGCTCTGGAAACACCATATATTTT
CASSYRSGNTIYF
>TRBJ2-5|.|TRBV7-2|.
TGTGCCAGCAGCTTAGTATCACAGGGCCAAGAGACCCAGTACTTC
CASSLVSQGQETQYF
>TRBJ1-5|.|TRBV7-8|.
TGTGCCAGCAGCTTAGACAGGGTAGGGCAGCCCCAGCATTTT
CASSLDRVGQPQHF
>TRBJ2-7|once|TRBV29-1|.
TGCAGCGTTGACGATTTCCAGAACGAGCAGTACTTC
CSVDDFQNEQYF
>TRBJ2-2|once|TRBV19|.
TGTGCCAGTAGTATAACAGGGAATACCGGGGAGCTGTTTTTT
CASSITGNTGELFF
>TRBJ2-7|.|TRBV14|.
TGTGCCAGCAGCCAAAGGCTTACCGGGGTCGTCGACGAGCAGTACTTC
CASSQRLTGVVDEQYF
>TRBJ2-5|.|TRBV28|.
TGTGCCAGCAGTTTAGGTGTAAACAGGCAGACCCAGTACTTC
CASSLGVNRQTQYF
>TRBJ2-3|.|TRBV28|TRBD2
TGTGCCAGCAGTTTTGCGGGGGGGGCAGATACGCAGTATTTT
CASSFAGGADTQYF
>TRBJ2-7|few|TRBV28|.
TGTGCCAGCCGCCAGGGTCCATCCTACGAGCAGTACTTC
CASRQGPSYEQYF